This T cell receptor (beta chain) is drawn from a study of blood T cell repertoires in COVID-19. For the study at large: Sites in the United States, Italy and Spain provided acute and convalescent COVID-19 samples. T cells, B-cell-depleted T cells, or PBMCs supplied cDNA or gDNA.

This clone was seen more than once but under ten times. As handled by the study authors: Amplification with reference gene primers provided the estimates of nucleated cell counts. Data came from immunoSEQ multiplex PCR; TCRdb stores just in-frame clones and leaves some out. V and J calls and clone size come straight from that table; D and trimming were deduced from the DNA. Altogether more than 150,000 clones are present, 70% to 90% being singletons, with the ten largest covering under 25%. This TCR came from an older man with active or convalescent COVID-19. Sequenced material: peripheral blood.

The CDR3, as DNA: TGTGCTAGTGGGGACACAGGGTTAGAGACCCAGTACTTC. This translates into CASGDTGLETQYF. V is TRBV12-5 and J is TRBJ2-5; D is perhaps TRBD1 (6 bases). V gave up 6 bases and J gave up 4 bases, with 12 bases separating them. Germline lookup yields CDR1 LGHNT and CDR2 FRNRAP. This CDR3 comprises 13 residues.